The present T cell receptor (beta chain) was sequenced within a study of T cell changes during pregnancy in multiple sclerosis. Germline loops: CDR1 SQVTM, CDR2 ANQGSEA. V shed 7 bases and J shed 7 bases, with 11 bases lying between them. The CDR3 contains 10 residues. TCRdb keeps only in-frame clones here, not all; method: immunoSEQ multiplex PCR. The top ten hold 3.5% to 4.5% of the sample, which has about 92,000 clones, roughly 93% seen once. This receptor was identified in a female donor with multiple sclerosis, enrolled in a pregnancy study. Sample: peripheral blood, taken in the first trimester of pregnancy. V gene TRBV29-1 combines with J gene TRBJ2-7; D call uncertain. The CDR3: CSGLDREQYF. DNA of the CDR3: TGCAGCGGGCTCGATCGAGAGCAGTACTTC.